The 8 T cell receptor beta chains listed next were all sequenced from one sample in a study of blood T cells in healthy people across ages. The second PCR ran roughly 6 to 11 cycles with a sample-barcoded 5' primer and J-beta primers. TCRdb independently ran MiXCR on the 5' RACE reads; one entry per CDR3 protein. The data contain more than 650,000 distinct CDR3 sequences, 20% to 25% of them singletons. Sequencing was carried out using blood. These receptor sequences come from a man between 65 and 79 years old in good health.

The V gene is TRBV7-8, the J gene TRBJ1-1; 8 nucleotides match TRBD1. V shed 5 bases, J shed 1 base, and the junction held 3 bases outside the gene matches. Germline V gene lookup returns CDR1 SGHVS and CDR2 FQNEAQ. The CDR3 extends over 14 amino acids. The CDR3 DNA is TGTGCCAGCAGCCTACAGGGGGAGAACACTGAAGCTTTCTTT. Translation gives CASSLQGENTEAFF. Full variable domain (remainder filled in from reference TRBV7-8 and TRBJ1-1): GAGVSQSPRYKVAKRGQDVALRCDPISGHVSLFWYQQALGQGPEFLTYFQNEAQLDKSGLPSDRFFAERPEGSVSTLKIQRTQQEDSAVYLCASSLQGENTEAFFGQGTRLTVV.

Many counts were recorded for this clonotype. The chain is built from TRBV6-2 or TRBV6-3 and TRBJ2-5; no firm D call. V shed 4 bases and J shed 4 bases, with 19 bases lying between them. Germline assignment: CDR1 MNHEY and CDR2 SVGEGT. This CDR3 is 16 amino acids long. CDR3 sequence (DNA): TGTGCCAGCAGTTCCTTAGATTCTCTGATGCGAGAGACCCAGTACTTC. It translates to CASSSLDSLMRETQYF.

This clonotype was recorded many times. The V call is TRBV7-2, the J call TRBJ2-1, with 11 bases aligning to TRBD1. Unmatched junction bases numbered 10, after V lost 6 bases and J lost 0 bases. The CDR3 runs 18 residues. Germline V gene data show CDR1 as SGHTA and CDR2 as FQGNSA. The CDR3 spells CASSGQGATLSSYNEQFF. The CDR3 nucleotides are TGTGCCAGCAGTGGACAGGGGGCTACCCTAAGCTCCTACAATGAGCAGTTCTTC.

This clonotype came up many times. The rearrangement uses TRBV11-2 and TRBJ2-7; a weak D match, TRBD1 (7 bases). This CDR3 is built from 14 residues. V dropped 5 bases and J dropped 4 bases, with 15 bases sitting between them. CDR1 is SGHAT and CDR2 is FQNNGV in the germline V gene. The DNA for the CDR3 is TGTGCCAGCAGCGCGGGGACAGTACCTTACGAGCAGTACGTC. It codes for CASSAGTVPYEQYV.

This clonotype was detected only a few times. This sequence joins TRBV14 and TRBJ2-5, with a possible D match to TRBD1 (5 bases). The J call is doubtful: the DNA matches TRBJ2-1 better. CDR1 is SGHDN and CDR2 is FVKESK in the germline V gene. There are 13 residues in the CDR3. The CDR3 region is CASSQVLGLGQFF. The CDR3 bases are TGTGCCAGCAGCCAAGTGCTGGGGCTAGGGCAGTTCTTC.

This clonotype was seen a handful of times. The J gene is TRBJ2-7, the V gene TRBV6-5; 8 bases fit TRBD2. This CDR3 has 13 residues. With V trimmed by 6 bases and J by 3 bases, 4 bases remained unmatched. In germline, CDR1 is MNHEY, CDR2 SVGAGI. CDR3 DNA: TGTGCCAGCAGACCGAGCGGGGGCTACGAGCAGTACTTC. It specifies CASRPSGGYEQYF.

There are a few counts of this clonotype. This chain joins TRBV7-2 and TRBJ2-1; a weak D match, TRBD2 (5 bases). V was shortened by 3 bases and J by 4 bases, with 7 bases between the two germline ends. Germline CDR1 and CDR2: SGHTA and FQGNSA. The CDR3 covers 13 residues. This CDR3 reads CASSFDYYNEQFF. As DNA, the CDR3 is TGTGCCAGCAGCTTCGACTATTACAATGAGCAGTTCTTC.

The chain couples TRBV5-1 to TRBJ2-5, with D unresolved. The CDR3 spans 15 residues. With 0 bases removed from V and 1 base from J, the gap between germline ends came to 10 bases. Germline-derived CDR1 and CDR2 are SGHRS and YFSETQ. CDR3 coding DNA: TGCGCCAGCAGCTTGGCTGAAAAGGGCCAAGAGACCCAGTACTTC. It is translated as CASSLAEKGQETQYF.